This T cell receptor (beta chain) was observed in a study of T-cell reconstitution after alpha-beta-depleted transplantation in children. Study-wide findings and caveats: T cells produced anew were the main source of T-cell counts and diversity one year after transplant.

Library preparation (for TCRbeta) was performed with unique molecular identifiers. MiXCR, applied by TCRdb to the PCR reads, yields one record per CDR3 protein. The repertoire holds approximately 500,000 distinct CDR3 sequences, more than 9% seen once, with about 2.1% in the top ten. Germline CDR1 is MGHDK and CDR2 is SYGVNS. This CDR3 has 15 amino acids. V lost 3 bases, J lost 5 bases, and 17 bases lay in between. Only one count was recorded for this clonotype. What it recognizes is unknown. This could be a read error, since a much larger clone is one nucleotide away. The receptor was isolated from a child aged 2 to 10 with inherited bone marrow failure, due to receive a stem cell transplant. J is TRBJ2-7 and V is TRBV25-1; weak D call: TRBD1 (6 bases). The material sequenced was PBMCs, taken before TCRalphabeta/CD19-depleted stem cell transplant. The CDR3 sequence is CASSDPQQGANEQYF. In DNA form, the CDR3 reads TGTGCCAGCAGTGATCCCCAACAGGGAGCCAACGAGCAGTACTTC.